Here is one T cell receptor beta chain with its context. This clone's antigen is unknown. Base qualities are missing; no much larger clone stands one base away. This specimen comes from a study of T cell responses to AZD1222 COVID-19 vaccine (dated by TCRdb to about 2021). Regarding the complete study: TCR sequencing was performed for 230 to 250 trial participants, of whom some 200 were given two doses of AZD1222 and about 25 were given two doses of MenACWY control vaccine. Trial participants were enrolled by age into 18-55, 56-69 and 70-plus year subgroups, with around 140, 26 and 57 TCR-sequenced participants respectively.

The CDR3 spans 14 residues, from the cysteine through the phenylalanine. Of all the DNA, just the CDR3 is kept, 42 bases in frame from base 1. The V end gives up 2 bases and the J end 4 bases, leaving 5 bases in the junction not matched to a gene. Via the germline V gene (reference sequence), CDR1 is GTSNPN and CDR2 SVGIG. The time point label here, explained by the study, means: about 28 days (+/-7) after the second vaccine dose. AZD1222 recipients given second doses at about 4 weeks or at about 12 weeks were pooled, since spike-specific TCR depth and breadth were not found to differ between the two schedules. Vaccinee samples came from UK trials COV001 and COV002, including a single-blind randomized controlled phase 2/3 trial of AZD1222 (ChAdOx1 nCoV-19) in healthy adults. For TCRbeta chain sequencing, PBMC samples were collected from trial participants at day 0 and at day 28 after the second dose.

Points the paper makes about the study in general: Conclusions about previously exposed vaccinees are limited, since just a handful of AZD1222 recipients were seropositive for SARS-CoV-2 at baseline. The vaccine-associated CD4 TCRs covered the entire spike protein, and the dominant responses fell in regions 160-218 and 743-854. Because no samples from the day 14 peak response were available, repertoires could be characterized only after the peak T cell response. Participants were mostly white British and included more females than males, and it was suggested by the authors that clonal diversity may have been underestimated. Reportedly, close to half of the unique spike-specific TCRs recognized epitopes lying outside the regions that are mutated in the B.1.351 and B.1.1.7 variants. Spike-specific TCR breadth and depth rose significantly after two AZD1222 doses compared with day 0 and with MenACWY recipients. In the small 56-69-year group, the increase in depth fell short of significance, most likely because of low power.

The CDR3 regions of human TCRbeta chains were analyzed by immunosequencing. The study's processing was this. Repertoire TCRs were matched against a reference library of SARS-CoV-2-specific TCRs generated with the MIRA antigen-specificity platform. Breadth meant the fraction of unique TCRs that were SARS-CoV-2-associated, whereas depth meant the fraction of total T cells that were SARS-CoV-2-associated. Using the MIRA data, each spike-specific TCR was assigned both to the spike region to which the TCR was reactive and to a CD4 or CD8 class. Log10-transformed breadth and depth values were compared by one-way ANOVA with Sidak's multiple comparisons tests. TCRdb retrieved this table from immuneACCESS and kept in-frame rearrangements only. Not all clones are present; in checked studies, unresolved V genes account for under half, and no reason is known for the remainder. Clone size and the V and J calls come from that table; the DNA yielded D and trimming. For this sample the table gives tens of thousands of clones, of which roughly 88% were detected only once. The top ten constitute about 12% of the sample.

The sequence came from an adult who received the AZD1222 COVID-19 vaccine. The specimen was peripheral blood, collected 28 days after the second AZD1222 dose. Here the chain combines TRBV30 and TRBJ2-3, with 8 central nucleotides matching TRBD2. The CDR3 reads as follows: CAWSHSGVSDTQYF. The DNA reads TGTGCCTGGAGTCATAGCGGGGTCTCAGATACGCAGTATTTT. Where the CDR3 stops, the reference TRBV30 and TRBJ2-3 genes take over; the full variable domain is SQTIHQWPATLVQPVGSPLSLECTVEGTSNPNLYWYRQAAGRGLQLLFYSVGIGQISSEVPQNLSASRPQDRQFILSSKKLLLSDSGFYLCAWSHSGVSDTQYFGPGTRLTVL.